This T cell receptor beta chain emerged from a study of CD8+ T cells in alopecia areata. Points from the study as a whole: Scalp samples also yield sequences of resident alphabeta T cells from normal skin.

CDR3 length: 14 amino acids. Trimming removed 1 base from V and 6 bases from J, with 13 bases in between. Per the germline V gene, CDR1 is MNHEY and CDR2 is SMNVEV (reference sequence). RNA, once extracted, was reverse transcribed into cDNA for use as the sequencing template. Profiling relied on immunoSEQ multiplex PCR, and the TCRdb table lists in-frame clones only, not all of them. The repertoire holds around 300,000 clones, with 60% as singletons. Specified treatment: oral pan-JAK inhibitor, 5-10 mg twice daily. Notes on this clone: Its antigen is undetermined.

The source of this sequence is a human donor with alopecia areata. The rearrangement links TRBV27 to TRBJ2-7; D might be TRBD2 (6 bases). Material: CD4+ T cells sorted from blood, obtained around week 53, from a patient treated with tofacitinib. CDR3 bases: TGTGCCAGCAGTTTATGGGGAGGCCCCCGCGAGCAGTACTTC. It translates to CASSLWGGPREQYF.